This entry concerns a single T cell receptor (beta chain). This entry belongs to a study of cytomegalovirus exposure and HLA in healthy donors. Germline V gives CDR1 SGDLS, CDR2 YYNGEE. This CDR3 spans 16 amino acids. The V and J ends lost 4 bases and 7 bases, in that order; junction bases with no gene match: 9. Repertoires were generated with immunoSEQ multiplex PCR, while TCRdb's copy carries only in-frame clones and drops some. The repertoire has approximately 170,000 clones, more than 80% of them found once; the top ten carry about 3%. The source of this sequence is a woman aged 18-29 years in good health and CMV-seropositive. The chain employs TRBV9 and TRBJ2-1, with 12 bases fitting TRBD2. Sequenced: PBMCs. CDR3 sequence reads: CASSTRTSGTGNEQFF. In DNA, the CDR3 is TGTGCCAGCAGCACCCGGACTAGCGGGACGGGTAATGAGCAGTTCTTC.